This is a list of T cell receptor beta chains from one sample in a study of blood T cell repertoires in COVID-19. The method was immunoSEQ multiplex PCR; TCRdb's version includes in-frame clones alone and lacks a portion of them. The profile covers around 99,000 clones, with more than 65% appearing a single time and around 18% taken by the ten largest. The material sequenced was peripheral blood. All receptors come from a woman of 80 years or more with active or convalescent COVID-19. Each CDR3 is given with its conserved first and last residue. D genes are given only for firm matches. Size values are once, few and many counts, or a class for expanded clones, and some rows have none.

once	TRBJ2-5	16	TRBV24-1	TRBD2	TGTGCCACCAGTGACCCCAGCGGGAGAACGCGAGAGACCCAGTACTTC	CATSDPSGRTRETQYF
few	TRBJ1-2	14	TRBV6-4	NA	TGTGCCAGCAGTGACTCCTTAGGAGGCAGATCTGCCTACTTC	CASSDSLGGRSAYF
NA	TRBJ2-4	15	TRBV28	NA	TGTGCCAGCAGCCGACCTCTCAGGGCCGAAAACATTCAGTACTTC	CASSRPLRAENIQYF
NA	TRBJ1-5	13	TRBV10-3	NA	TGTGCCATAAGAGGGGGGGAGAATCAGCCCCAGCATTTT	CAIRGGENQPQHF
NA	TRBJ2-1	15	TRBV15	TRBD2	TGTGCCACCAGCAGATCTAGCGGGAGCTACAATGAGCAGTTCTTC	CATSRSSGSYNEQFF
NA	TRBJ2-7	13	TRBV2	NA	TGTGCCAGCACGACAGGCGTGTCCTACGAGCAGTACTTC	CASTTGVSYEQYF
NA	TRBJ2-7	11	TRBV20-1	TRBD1	TGCAGTGCTGGGGACAGCTACGAGCAGTACTTC	CSAGDSYEQYF
NA	TRBJ2-2	16	TRBV5-4	TRBD1	TGTGCCAGCAGCCCTGGAGCAGGGACAGTTACCGGGGAGCTGTTTTTT	CASSPGAGTVTGELFF
NA	TRBJ1-5	11	TRBV24-1	NA	TGTGCCACCACCTTCAGTCAGCCCCAGCATTTT	CATTFSQPQHF
few	TRBJ2-1	14	TRBV20-1	NA	TGCAGTGCTAGTGGGGGCGTAAGGGTCAATGAGCAGTTCTTC	CSASGGVRVNEQFF
NA	TRBJ1-5	12	TRBV5-6	NA	TGTGCCAGCAGCTCGAACGGTGAGCCCCAGCATTTT	CASSSNGEPQHF
NA	TRBJ1-2	11	TRBV29-1	NA	TGCAGCGTTGGCCAGGAATATGGCTACACCTTC	CSVGQEYGYTF
NA	TRBJ2-3	15	TRBV11-2	NA	TGTGCCAGCAGCTTAGTAGGCAGGGGAACAGATACGCAGTATTTT	CASSLVGRGTDTQYF
many	TRBJ1-1	15	TRBV6-5	NA	TGTGCCAGCAGAAGAGTCAGGACTGCGGAGACTGAAGCTTTCTTT	CASRRVRTAETEAFF
NA	TRBJ2-5	14	TRBV5-1	TRBD1	TGTGCCAGCAGCTCGGGACAGGGGCAAGAGACCCAGTACTTC	CASSSGQGQETQYF
NA	TRBJ1-6	17	TRBV25-1	NA	TGTGCCAGGTCCCTTAGACAATTGGTTACCTATAATTCACCCCTCCACTTT	CARSLRQLVTYNSPLHF
NA	TRBJ1-2	16	TRBV5-4	TRBD1	TGTGCCAGCAGCCCAAGAACAGGGGTTAGAAGCTATGGCTACACCTTC	CASSPRTGVRSYGYTF
NA	TRBJ2-3	17	TRBV6-1	TRBD2	TGTGCCAGCAGTGGCAATCCGGGAGGGTTTAGCACAGATACGCAGTATTTT	CASSGNPGGFSTDTQYF
NA	TRBJ1-1	16	TRBV7-9	NA	TGTGCCAGCAGCTCTCCCTCGGGGGGGTTGAACACTGAAGCTTTCTTT	CASSSPSGGLNTEAFF
NA	TRBJ2-2	16	TRBV7-2	TRBD1	TGTGCCAGCAGCACACGGACAGGGGGAGTTCCCGGGGAGCTGTTTTTT	CASSTRTGGVPGELFF
few	TRBJ1-6	13	TRBV6-5	NA	TGTGCCAGCGCCGGCTCCTATAATTCACCCCTCCACTTT	CASAGSYNSPLHF
NA	TRBJ2-5	16	TRBV28	TRBD1	TGTGCCAGCAGTCCACCGGGTCGGGGACAGCAAGAGACCCAGTACTTC	CASSPPGRGQQETQYF
NA	TRBJ2-7	13	TRBV29-1	TRBD2	TGCAGCGTTGGGGCGGGAGGGCCGAACGAGCAGTACTTC	CSVGAGGPNEQYF
NA	TRBJ2-3	15	TRBV5-1	TRBD1	TGCGCCAGCAGCCAGCCCCAAGGGGGCGCAGATACGCAGTATTTT	CASSQPQGGADTQYF
NA	TRBJ1-4	15	TRBV28	NA	TGTGCCAGCATGGGTAGACACAGGGATCATGAAAAACTGTTTTTT	CASMGRHRDHEKLFF
NA	TRBJ1-2	14	TRBV29-1	NA	TGCAGCGTGATTCAGGGACTTGGGGGCTATGGCTACACCTTC	CSVIQGLGGYGYTF
once	TRBJ2-3	16	TRBV4-2	NA	TGTGCCAGCAGCCAGGACCGGGAACCCCCCACAGATACGCAGTATTTT	CASSQDREPPTDTQYF
NA	TRBJ2-2	16	TRBV29-1	NA	TGCAGCGTTGAAGTAGTACGGGGAACCCAAACCGGGGAGCTGTTTTTT	CSVEVVRGTQTGELFF
many	TRBJ2-7	15	TRBV7-8	NA	TGTGCCAGCAGCTACCGGACTAACCCCTCCTACGAGCAGTACTTC	CASSYRTNPSYEQYF
NA	TRBJ1-5	15	TRBV27	TRBD1	TGTGCCAGCAGTTCAGAAACAGGGGGTAATCAGCCCCAGCATTTT	CASSSETGGNQPQHF
many	TRBJ2-1	15	TRBV15	TRBD2	TGTGCCACCAGCAGAGATAGCGGGACCTACAATGAGCAGTTCTTC	CATSRDSGTYNEQFF
NA	TRBJ1-1	14	TRBV29-1	TRBD1	TGCAGCGTTGACCGGACAGGGGTGGCCACTGAAGCTTTCTTT	CSVDRTGVATEAFF
NA	TRBJ1-5	14	TRBV28	NA	TGTGCCAGCAGTTTAGCTCAGGGCATTCAGCCCCAGCATTTT	CASSLAQGIQPQHF
NA	TRBJ1-1	14	TRBV19	NA	TGTGCCAGTAGTAGCTCGGCGGAGGACACTGAAGCTTTCTTT	CASSSSAEDTEAFF
NA	TRBJ1-2	13	TRBV29-1	TRBD1	TGCAGCGTTGAAGGACAGGGGGCGGGAGGCTACACCTTC	CSVEGQGAGGYTF
NA	TRBJ1-6	13	TRBV28	NA	TGTGCCATTTCGCCTTCTCCCCAGTCACCCCTCCACTTT	CAISPSPQSPLHF
few	TRBJ2-3	12	TRBV18	NA	TGTGCCAGCTCACCCAGCGGGGATACGCAGTATTTT	CASSPSGDTQYF
NA	TRBJ1-5	15	TRBV18	NA	TGTGCCAGCTCACCAAGGGGGTTCGATGGGCAGCCCCAGCATTTT	CASSPRGFDGQPQHF
NA	TRBJ1-3	17	TRBV21-1	NA	TGTGCCAGCAGCCCGCCTATCGGGGGGGGGAGTGGAAACACCATATATTTT	CASSPPIGGGSGNTIYF
NA	TRBJ2-3	12	TRBV24-1	NA	TGTGCCACCAGTGATCCTCCGGATACGCAGTATTTT	CATSDPPDTQYF
NA	TRBJ2-7	14	TRBV5-6	TRBD2	TGTGCCAGCAGGGCTAGCGGGGCCTCCTACGAGCAGTACTTC	CASRASGASYEQYF
NA	TRBJ2-6	16	TRBV5-1	TRBD1	TGTGCCAGCAGCTTAGACAGGGGGGACGGGGCCAACGTCCTGACTTTC	CASSLDRGDGANVLTF
NA	TRBJ2-5	14	TRBV28	TRBD2	TGTGCCAGCAGCTTAGCGGGAGCCACGGAGACCCAGTACTTC	CASSLAGATETQYF
NA	TRBJ2-1	11	TRBV2	TRBD2	TGTGCCACGCATGGCGGGAGGGAGCAGTTCTTC	CATHGGREQFF
NA	TRBJ1-3	16	TRBV7-7	NA	TGTGCTAGCAGCTTAGGGCCCTCGGGGACTGGAAACACCATATATTTT	CASSLGPSGTGNTIYF
NA	TRBJ2-3	14	TRBV30	TRBD2	TGTGCCTGGCGACTAGCGGGAGGCAGAGATACGCAGTATTTT	CAWRLAGGRDTQYF
NA	TRBJ2-5	15	TRBV9	TRBD1	TGTGCCAGCAGCGCCTTGACAGGGGTGCAAGAGACCCAGTACTTC	CASSALTGVQETQYF
NA	TRBJ2-3	18	TRBV6-1	TRBD1	TGTGCCAGCAGTGAATTTAGTTACGGGGACAGGGGCACAGATACGCAGTATTTT	CASSEFSYGDRGTDTQYF
NA	TRBJ2-3	13	TRBV6-5	TRBD2	TGTGCCAGCAACCGGGGGGGGCGGGCTACGCAGTATTTT	CASNRGGRATQYF
few	TRBJ2-1	15	TRBV28	TRBD2	TGTGCCAGCAATGGGCGGGAGGGCCAGTACAATGAGCAGTTCTTC	CASNGREGQYNEQFF
NA	TRBJ2-3	13	TRBV15	NA	TGTGCCACCAGCAGGGACATCACAGATACGCAGTATTTT	CATSRDITDTQYF
NA	TRBJ2-5	13	TRBV10-1	NA	TGCGCCAGCAGTGAGGGAGGCCCCGAGACCCAGTACTTC	CASSEGGPETQYF
few	TRBJ1-1	12	TRBV12-3/TRBV12-4	NA	TGTGCCAGCAGTTTGAGGGCAACTGAAGCTTTCTTT	CASSLRATEAFF
NA	TRBJ1-2	15	TRBV6-5	TRBD1	TGTGCCAGCAGCCAGCAAGGGGGCAGCAACTATGGCTACACCTTC	CASSQQGGSNYGYTF
few	TRBJ2-7	13	TRBV12-5	NA	TGTGCTAGTGGACCAGGTGATTCGGGGGAGCAGTACTTC	CASGPGDSGEQYF
once	TRBJ2-3	12	TRBV7-9	NA	TGTGCCAGCAGCTTAGTGGAGTTTACGCAGTATTTT	CASSLVEFTQYF
NA	TRBJ1-5	15	TRBV6-1	NA	TGTGCCAGCAGTGAGAGACAGGTCCCGAATCAGCCCCAGCATTTT	CASSERQVPNQPQHF
NA	TRBJ2-5	14	TRBV5-1	NA	TGCGCCAGCAGCTTACCGGGAGCGCAGGGGACCCAGTACTTC	CASSLPGAQGTQYF
NA	TRBJ1-2	15	TRBV5-1	NA	TGTGCCAGCAGCCGAACAGGAACCTCTAACTATGGCTACACCTTC	CASSRTGTSNYGYTF